This T cell receptor beta chain stems from a study of blood T cell repertoires in COVID-19 (dated by TCRdb to 2020 to 2022). For the wider study: Collaborator samples came from the United States, Italy and Spain and covered acute and convalescent phases of COVID-19. Where HLA class I and class II types were available, the types were taken from metadata supplied by the sample provider, not from assay-based typing. A de-identified subject ID, COVID-19 status, age in years and sex were almost always included in the sample metadata. Subjects who had been exposed to COVID-19, were actively infected with it, or had recovered from it provided the deeply sampled blood TCRbeta repertoires that made up the dataset. The prospective study material was composed of cDNA or gDNA derived from T cells, B-cell-depleted T cells, or PBMCs. The samples were drawn from two sources: the first 160 participants of the ongoing ImmuneRACE study, and over 1,000 subjects contributed by 6 global collaborators. The repertoires were released in a freely available public database intended as a resource for research on the immune response to SARS-CoV-2. Paper-wide results and their limitations: The amount of clinical and demographic metadata varied by source and participant and was provided uncurated.

About this clone itself: Its antigen remains unidentified. Base qualities are not at hand, and no much larger clone is one base apart.

The immunoSEQ Assay, a bias-controlled multiplex PCR, was used to amplify TCRbeta CDR3 regions from genomic DNA. The published analysis was carried out like this. Nucleated cell counts per sample were estimated from amplification of reference gene primers within the assay. Sequence reads were collapsed and filtered to measure the absolute abundance of every unique TCRbeta CDR3 rearrangement. For each sample, productive Simpson clonality was calculated by taking the square root of Simpson's diversity index across productive rearrangements. TCRdb stores this immuneACCESS table with in-frame sequences only. Part of the clones is absent; in the studies checked, under half of the shortfall reflects unresolved V genes, and no reason is known for the rest. That table furnishes V, J and clone size, whereas the DNA furnished D and trimming. Here the sample has a few hundred thousand clones; roughly 84% occur a single time. The ten largest clones add up to about 6.6% of the sample.

Enrolling through a virtual design, the prospective study's participants ranged in age from roughly 18 to 89 years and lived across about two dozen United States geographic areas. Cohort assignment in the prospective study relied on participant-reported clinical history from a screening survey and a study questionnaire. For ImmuneRACE Cohort 3, a participant was defined as recovered based on two consecutive negative NP/OP PCR tests, clearance by a healthcare professional, or resolution of symptoms. In the prospective study, whole blood, serum and a nasopharyngeal or oropharyngeal swab were collected from each participant by mobile phlebotomists. Prospective study participants could optionally give additional blood draws and questionnaires over a 2-month period. Before DNA extraction, prospective study blood samples were shipped either frozen or at room temperature. V drops 5 bases and J drops 2 bases, leaving 10 bases in between. In the germline V gene, CDR1 corresponds to SGHTA and CDR2 to FQGNSA. The CDR3 goes from the cysteine to the phenylalanine over 15 residues. The retained sequence is limited to the CDR3, 45 bases, with the frame set at the first base.

Sequences were obtained from PBMCs or T cells enriched from blood (not recorded which). The sequence was collected from a woman between 40 and 55 years old who had recovered from COVID-19. The rearrangement joined TRBV7-2 to TRBJ2-6; TRBD1 is a possible D gene, resting on 5 matching bases. The CDR3 in this case is CASSQSGPGANVLTF. The DNA sequence reads TGTGCCAGCAGCCAATCAGGGCCTGGGGCCAACGTCCTGACTTTC.